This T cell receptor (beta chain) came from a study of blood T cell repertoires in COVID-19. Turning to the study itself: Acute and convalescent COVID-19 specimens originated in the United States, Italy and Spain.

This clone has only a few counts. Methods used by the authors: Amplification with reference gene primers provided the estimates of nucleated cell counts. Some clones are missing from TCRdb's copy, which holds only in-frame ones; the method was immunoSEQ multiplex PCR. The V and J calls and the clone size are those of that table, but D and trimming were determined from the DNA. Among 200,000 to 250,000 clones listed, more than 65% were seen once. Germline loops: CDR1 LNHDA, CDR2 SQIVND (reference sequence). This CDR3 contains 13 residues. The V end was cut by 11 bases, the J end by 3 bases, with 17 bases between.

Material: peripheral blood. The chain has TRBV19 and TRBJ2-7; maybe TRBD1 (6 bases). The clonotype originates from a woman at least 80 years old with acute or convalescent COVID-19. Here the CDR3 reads CAVRGRGDYEQYF. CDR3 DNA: TGTGCCGTTAGGGGCAGGGGCGACTACGAGCAGTACTTC.